This T cell receptor beta chain derives from a study of blood T cell repertoires in COVID-19. Participants, about 18 to 90 years old, spanned 25 or so US areas. Within the 2 weeks before study entry, each person in the exposed group met a COVID-19 case. Generated by immunoSEQ multiplex PCR, the TCRdb table keeps only in-frame clones and is missing some. Of fewer than 250,000 clones detected, 75% to 90% appear once; the ten largest clones hold around 3.7%. Germline V CDR1 and CDR2: SGDLS, YYNGEE. The CDR3 is 14 amino acids. The V gene lost 0 bases and the J gene lost 6 bases, with 11 bases spanning the gap.

Source material: PBMCs or T cells enriched from blood (not recorded which). This sequence joins TRBV9 and TRBJ2-3; D uncertain. The receptor was isolated from a woman aged 25 to 39 who had been exposed to COVID-19. CDR3: CASSVVRAGDTQYF. In DNA form, the CDR3 reads TGTGCCAGCAGCGTAGTTCGAGCCGGGGATACGCAGTATTTT.